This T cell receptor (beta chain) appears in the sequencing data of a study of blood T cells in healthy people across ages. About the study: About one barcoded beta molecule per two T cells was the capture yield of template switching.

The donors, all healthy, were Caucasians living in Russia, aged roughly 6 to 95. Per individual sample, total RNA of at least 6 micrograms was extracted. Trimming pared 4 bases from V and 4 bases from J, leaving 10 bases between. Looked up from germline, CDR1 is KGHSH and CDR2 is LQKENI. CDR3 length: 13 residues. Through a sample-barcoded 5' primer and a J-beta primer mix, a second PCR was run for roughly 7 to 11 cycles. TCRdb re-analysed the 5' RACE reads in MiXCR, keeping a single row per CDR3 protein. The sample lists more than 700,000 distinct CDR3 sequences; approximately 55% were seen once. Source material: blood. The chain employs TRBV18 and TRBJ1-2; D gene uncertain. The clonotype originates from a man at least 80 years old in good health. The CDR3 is CASSQGIGYGYTF. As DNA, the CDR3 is TGTGCCAGCTCACAGGGCATCGGCTATGGCTACACCTTC.